These 22 T cell receptor beta chains came from one sample sequenced in a study of T cell responses to AZD1222 COVID-19 vaccine (dated by TCRdb to the early 2020s). The time point label here, explained by the study, means: about 28 days (+/-7) after the second vaccine dose. The method behind the library was the immunoSEQ multiplex PCR assay. TCRdb limited this immuneACCESS table to in-frame rearrangements with V and J called. A share of clones is missing; checked studies link under half to unresolved V genes, and the rest is unexplained. For this sample there are 26,000 or so clones; approximately 90% appear just once. 6.5% to 9.5% of the sample lies in the top ten. The sample consisted of peripheral blood, taken 28 days after the second AZD1222 dose. The receptors shown here come from an adult who received the AZD1222 COVID-19 vaccine.

The chain links TRBV6-2 or TRBV6-3 to TRBJ2-5; D unresolved. Trimming took 0 bases from V and 4 from J, leaving 9 bases between them. Germline V gives CDR1 MNHEY, CDR2 SVGEGT. There are 14 residues in the CDR3. This CDR3 is CASSYSSRSETQYF. The CDR3, as DNA: TGTGCCAGCAGTTACTCGTCTAGATCAGAGACCCAGTACTTC.

V usage is TRBV18 and J usage is TRBJ1-1, with unresolved D. From germline, CDR1 is KGHSH and CDR2 LQKENI. V was pared by 6 bases and J by 1 base, with 9 bases between. The CDR3 spans 13 residues. In DNA, the CDR3 is TGTGCCAGCTCCGGTGAGGCGAACACTGAAGCTTTCTTT. Translated: CASSGEANTEAFF.

The chain joins TRBV27 to TRBJ1-6; D remains unclear. The CDR3 consists of 16 residues. Trimming cost V 2 bases and J 7 bases, with 15 bases left between them. CDR1 and CDR2 (germline): MNHEY, SMNVEV (reference sequence). The CDR3 DNA reads as TGTGCCAGCAGTTTAAAGGACGGTCGGGCGAATTCACCCCTCCACTTT. It is translated as CASSLKDGRANSPLHF.

As regards this clone: One end of the junction fails to match germline, which may point to a read error. The chain is built from TRBV28 and TRBJ1-1, with TRBD1 identical over 9 bases. The CDR3 runs 13 residues. Germline assignment: CDR1 MDHEN and CDR2 SYDVKM. The CDR3 loop reads CASSTPGTGLSRF. CDR3 DNA sequence: TGTGCCAGCAGTACCCCCGGGACAGGGTTAAGTCGGTTT. The full variable domain, with the rest looked up from reference TRBV28 and TRBJ1-1, is DVKVTQSSRYLVKRTGEKVFLECVQDMDHENMFWYRQDPGLGLRLIYFSYDVKMKEKGDIPEGYSVSREKKERFSLILESASTNQTSMYLCASSTPGTGLSRFGQGTRLTVV.

This clone showed up just once. The chain combines TRBV5-1 with TRBJ2-6; D is possibly TRBD1 or TRBD2 (5 bases each). The CDR3 consists of 19 residues. Trimming cost V 1 base and J 0 bases, with 17 bases left between them. Per the germline V gene, CDR1 is SGHRS and CDR2 is YFSETQ. The CDR3 loop reads CASSLRGDGESSGANVLTF. Written as DNA, the CDR3 is TGCGCCAGCAGCTTGAGGGGAGACGGTGAGAGCTCTGGGGCCAACGTCCTGACTTTC.

V is TRBV11-3 and J is TRBJ2-1; D remains unclear. Per germline, CDR1 SGHNT and CDR2 YENEEA. The CDR3 contains 12 residues. Deletions cut 5 bases from V and 10 bases from J, with 12 bases between. The CDR3 DNA reads TGTGCCAGCAGCCCGTCCTCCGGGGAGCAGTTCTTC. Its protein product is CASSPSSGEQFF.

This chain uses TRBV5-5 with TRBJ2-2, with 7 bases that match TRBD1. The germline V gene encodes CDR1 SGHKS and CDR2 YYEKEE (reference sequence). CDR3 length: 14 residues. V trimming: 3 bases; J trimming: 2 bases; junction bases outside the gene matches: 1. The CDR3 bases are TGTGCCAGCAGCTGGGACAGTAACACCGGGGAGCTGTTTTTT. Its translation is CASSWDSNTGELFF.

V usage is TRBV4-2 and J usage is TRBJ2-1; D possibly uses TRBD1 or TRBD2 (5 bases each). The germline CDR1 and CDR2 sequences are LGHNA and YNFKEQ. The CDR3 sequence is 13 residues long. V was cut by 4 bases and J by 6 bases, with 10 bases left in between. The CDR3 region has the DNA TGTGCCAGCAGCCCCCCAGGGACCAATGAGCAGTTCTTC. It encodes CASSPPGTNEQFF.

The V call is TRBV15, the J call TRBJ1-6; D ambiguous. The germline V gene encodes CDR1 LNHNV and CDR2 YYDKDF (reference sequence). The length of the CDR3 is 13 residues. V was pared by 0 bases and J by 9 bases, with 6 bases between. Written as DNA, the CDR3 is TGTGCCACCAGCAGAGAAGGCAGTTCACCCCTCCACTTT. This codes for CATSREGSSPLHF.

V is TRBV4-1 and J is TRBJ2-5, with TRBD1 as a possible D gene (6 bases). The CDR3 extends over 15 amino acids. The V gene's germline CDR1 is MGHRA and CDR2 YSYEKL. V was clipped by 1 base and J by 0 bases, with 9 bases between them. CDR3 region: CASSQAPGDQETQYF. The DNA of the CDR3 is TGCGCCAGCAGCCAAGCCCCAGGGGACCAAGAGACCCAGTACTTC.

The rearrangement links TRBV7-9 to TRBJ2-7, with no clear D. Germline V lookup: CDR1 SEHNR, CDR2 FQNEAQ (reference sequence). V was pared by 1 base and J by 9 bases, with 7 bases between. The CDR3 length is 11 residues. The CDR3, as DNA: TGTGCCAGCAGCTTAGTTGGTGTGCAGTACTTC. Its translation: CASSLVGVQYF.

The chain joins TRBV10-1 to TRBJ1-1, with a tentative D call TRBD1 (5 bases). Looked up from germline, CDR1 is WNHNN and CDR2 is SYGVQD (reference sequence). CDR3 length: 15 residues. The V and J ends lost 3 bases and 1 base respectively, with 12 bases between them. The DNA of the CDR3 is TGCGCCAGCAGTGACCCCCCGGGGGAGAACACTGAAGCTTTCTTT. Protein sequence: CASSDPPGENTEAFF.

The rearrangement uses TRBV28 and TRBJ2-7, with D tentatively TRBD2 (6 bases). V was trimmed by 5 bases and J by 0 bases, leaving 14 bases between them. The CDR3 runs to 15 residues. From germline, CDR1 is MDHEN and CDR2 SYDVKM. The DNA for the CDR3 is TGTGCCAGCAGTCACGGGGGAGCAGACTCCTACGAGCAGTACTTC. Its protein product is CASSHGGADSYEQYF. The whole variable domain, remainder taken from reference TRBV28 and TRBJ2-7, is DVKVTQSSRYLVKRTGEKVFLECVQDMDHENMFWYRQDPGLGLRLIYFSYDVKMKEKGDIPEGYSVSREKKERFSLILESASTNQTSMYLCASSHGGADSYEQYFGPGTRLTVT.

The chain carries TRBV11-3 and TRBJ1-2; D is possibly TRBD1 (6 bases). The germline V gene encodes CDR1 SGHNT and CDR2 YENEEA. Trimming shortened V by 6 bases and J by 8 bases, and 16 bases separated the two germline ends. The CDR3 loop spans 13 amino acids. Written as DNA, the CDR3 is TGTGCCAGCAGGGCCACGGGGGCGTTGGGCTACACCTTC. Translating gives CASRATGALGYTF.

The chain combines TRBV19 with TRBJ1-5; D ambiguous. The germline gives CDR1 LNHDA, CDR2 SQIVND (reference sequence). The CDR3 is made up of 13 amino acids. Trimming pared 5 bases from V and 7 bases from J, leaving 12 bases between. CDR3 in amino acids: CASSPSHEQPQHF. For the CDR3, the DNA is TGTGCCAGTAGTCCCTCTCACGAGCAGCCCCAGCATTTT.

This clone was counted only a few times. DNA of the CDR3: TGCAGTGCAGGGGGCGCCGACACTGAAGCTTTCTTT. Translating gives CSAGGADTEAFF. The J gene is TRBJ1-1, the V gene TRBV29-1, with 8 bases fitting TRBD1. The CDR3 sequence is 12 residues long. In germline, CDR1 is SQVTM, CDR2 ANQGSEA.

This clone was counted a few times. This chain links TRBV30 with TRBJ1-1, with a possible D match to TRBD1 (5 bases). This CDR3 is 10 amino acids long. Germline lookup yields CDR1 GTSNPN and CDR2 SVGIG (reference sequence). Trimming shortened V by 4 bases and J by 9 bases, and 9 bases separated the two germline ends. CDR3 in amino acids: CAWTQVKAFF. CDR3 nucleotide sequence: TGTGCCTGGACACAGGTCAAAGCTTTCTTT. Based on the CDR3 plus reference TRBV30 and TRBJ1-1, the full variable domain is SQTIHQWPATLVQPVGSPLSLECTVEGTSNPNLYWYRQAAGRGLQLLFYSVGIGQISSEVPQNLSASRPQDRQFILSSKKLLLSDSGFYLCAWTQVKAFFGQGTRLTVV.

The V and J genes are TRBV18 and TRBJ1-3, with TRBD1 matching 7 bases. The CDR3 consists of 15 residues. With 3 bases clipped from V and 2 bases from J, the junction kept 4 bases outside the gene matches. Germline V gives CDR1 KGHSH, CDR2 LQKENI. CDR3 loop: CASSPRQGPGNTIYF. The CDR3 DNA is TGTGCCAGCTCACCCCGACAGGGACCTGGAAACACCATATATTTT.

The chain combines TRBV3-1 (or the pseudogene TRBV3-2) with TRBJ2-7; the D gene is possibly TRBD2 (5 bases). CDR3 length equals 15 residues. The V end was cut by 4 bases, the J end by 5 bases, with 18 bases between. The V gene's germline CDR1 is LGHDT and CDR2 YNNKEL (reference sequence). The DNA for the CDR3 is TGTGCCAGCAGCCTATTTAACGAGGGAGTACACGAGCAGTACTTC. This codes for CASSLFNEGVHEQYF.

V and J are TRBV15 and TRBJ2-3; 9 bases map to TRBD1. Germline values: CDR1 LNHNV, CDR2 YYDKDF (reference sequence). CDR3 length: 16 residues. J lost 5 bases, V lost 1 base, and 7 bases had no gene match. CDR3 bases: TGTGCCACCAGCAGAGCAATAGGACAGGGGCAAGATACGCAGTATTTT. Translation gives CATSRAIGQGQDTQYF.

The chain joins TRBV19 to TRBJ2-7, with D uncertain. The CDR3 sequence is 14 residues long. Per the germline V gene, CDR1 is LNHDA and CDR2 is SQIVND (reference sequence). The V and J ends lost 4 bases and 2 bases respectively, with 12 bases between them. As DNA, the CDR3 is TGTGCCAGTAGTAAGGAATCCCGTACCTACGAGCAGTACTTC. Residues: CASSKESRTYEQYF.

The rearrangement uses TRBV5-1 and TRBJ2-3; D is uncertain. The CDR3 runs 14 residues. Per germline, CDR1 SGHRS and CDR2 YFSETQ. Trimming pared 0 bases from V and 5 bases from J, leaving 10 bases between. DNA of the CDR3: TGCGCCAGCAGCTTGGGAGTAGGTCGAGATACGCAGTATTTT. It encodes CASSLGVGRDTQYF.